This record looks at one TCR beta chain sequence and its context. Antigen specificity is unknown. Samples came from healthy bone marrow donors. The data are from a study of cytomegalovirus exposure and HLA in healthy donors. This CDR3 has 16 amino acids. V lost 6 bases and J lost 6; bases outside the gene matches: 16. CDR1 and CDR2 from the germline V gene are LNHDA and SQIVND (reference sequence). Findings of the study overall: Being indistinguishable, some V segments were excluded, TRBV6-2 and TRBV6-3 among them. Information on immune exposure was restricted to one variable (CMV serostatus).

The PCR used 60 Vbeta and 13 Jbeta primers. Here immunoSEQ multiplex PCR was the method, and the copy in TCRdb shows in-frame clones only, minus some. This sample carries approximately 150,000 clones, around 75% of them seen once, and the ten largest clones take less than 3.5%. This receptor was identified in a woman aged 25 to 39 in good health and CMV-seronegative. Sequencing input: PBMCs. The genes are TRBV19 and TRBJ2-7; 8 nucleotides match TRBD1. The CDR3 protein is CASSPTGVLFLAEQYF. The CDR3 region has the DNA TGTGCCAGTAGCCCGACAGGGGTCCTCTTCCTGGCCGAGCAGTACTTC.